A selection of T cell receptor beta chains follows, all from one sample in a study of blood T cell repertoires in COVID-19. TCRdb keeps only in-frame clones here, not all; method: immunoSEQ multiplex PCR. The sample includes 300,000 to 350,000 clones, around 90% seen only once; the top ten take 2% to 3%. Sequencing used peripheral blood. The receptors originated from a man between 18 and 29 years old with active or convalescent COVID-19. Each CDR3 is given with its conserved first and last residue. D genes are given only for firm matches. Where a row states a size, it is once, few, many or the class of an expanded clone; other rows omit it.

d_gene: NA
j_gene: TRBJ2-1
v_gene: TRBV12-3/TRBV12-4
abundance: NA
CDR3aa: CASSSQVVEQFF
CDR3nt: TGTGCCAGCAGTTCCCAGGTCGTAGAGCAGTTCTTC

d_gene: TRBD2
j_gene: TRBJ2-2
v_gene: TRBV7-2
abundance: NA
CDR3aa: CASSLDGAGGTGELFF
CDR3nt: TGTGCCAGCAGCTTAGATGGAGCGGGGGGCACCGGGGAGCTGTTTTTT

d_gene: NA
j_gene: TRBJ1-1
v_gene: TRBV5-5
abundance: once
CDR3aa: CASSRLAGTEAFF
CDR3nt: TGTGCCAGCAGCCGGCTAGCGGGCACTGAAGCTTTCTTT

d_gene: NA
j_gene: TRBJ1-3
v_gene: TRBV27
abundance: few
CDR3aa: CASSLGRQGNTIYF
CDR3nt: TGTGCCAGCAGTTTAGGTCGACAGGGAAACACCATATATTTT

d_gene: NA
j_gene: TRBJ1-4
v_gene: TRBV15
abundance: NA
CDR3aa: CATEGRGNEKLFF
CDR3nt: TGTGCCACCGAGGGCAGGGGTAATGAAAAACTGTTTTTT

d_gene: NA
j_gene: TRBJ1-5
v_gene: TRBV6-1
abundance: NA
CDR3aa: CASSEGHTEVNQPQHF
CDR3nt: TGTGCCAGCAGTGAAGGACACACAGAAGTCAATCAGCCCCAGCATTTT

d_gene: NA
j_gene: TRBJ1-3
v_gene: TRBV4-3
abundance: NA
CDR3aa: CASSQDFSPGNTIYF
CDR3nt: TGCGCCAGCAGCCAAGACTTCTCCCCCGGAAACACCATATATTTT

d_gene: NA
j_gene: TRBJ1-6
v_gene: TRBV27
abundance: NA
CDR3aa: CASSSIDLNSPLHF
CDR3nt: TGTGCCAGCAGTTCCATTGACTTGAATTCACCCCTCCACTTT

d_gene: TRBD2
j_gene: TRBJ2-1
v_gene: TRBV4-2
abundance: NA
CDR3aa: CASSQEAGGTYNEQFF
CDR3nt: TGTGCCAGCAGCCAAGAAGCGGGGGGTACCTACAATGAGCAGTTCTTC

d_gene: NA
j_gene: TRBJ2-3
v_gene: TRBV5-1
abundance: NA
CDR3aa: CASSHSQGTDTQYF
CDR3nt: TGCGCCAGCAGCCATTCACAGGGAACAGATACGCAGTATTTT

d_gene: NA
j_gene: TRBJ2-3
v_gene: TRBV12-3/TRBV12-4
abundance: NA
CDR3aa: CASRSIAAEQYF
CDR3nt: TGTGCCAGCAGGTCAATAGCCGCTGAGCAGTATTTT

d_gene: NA
j_gene: TRBJ2-3
v_gene: TRBV15
abundance: NA
CDR3aa: CATSSLRGNTQYF
CDR3nt: TGTGCCACCAGCTCACTCCGCGGGAATACGCAGTATTTT

d_gene: NA
j_gene: TRBJ2-7
v_gene: TRBV4-2
abundance: NA
CDR3aa: CASSQNLGTSGHEQYF
CDR3nt: TGTGCCAGCAGCCAGAACCTTGGGACATCTGGTCACGAGCAGTACTTC